One sample yielded the 10 T cell receptor beta chains listed below, sequenced in a study of blood T cell repertoires in COVID-19. Assay used: immunoSEQ multiplex PCR; TCRdb lists only in-frame clones, some missing. Counted here are under 250,000 clones, 65% to 85% occurring once; the ten biggest clones make up 7.5% to 9%. Sequencing input: peripheral blood. These receptors were collected from a woman older than 75 with acute or convalescent COVID-19.

The rearrangement joins TRBV5-4 to TRBJ2-1; maybe TRBD1 (6 bases). The germline gives CDR1 SGHNT, CDR2 YYREEE (reference sequence). This CDR3 has 16 amino acids. Trimming took 4 bases from V and 4 from J, leaving 18 bases between them. The DNA of the CDR3 is TGTGCCAGCAGCACCCAACAGGGAAAGTCTTACAATGAGCAGTTCTTC. It codes for CASSTQQGKSYNEQFF.

This rearrangement joins TRBV7-2 to TRBJ2-1; D uncertain. This CDR3 contains 11 residues. Germline V gene data show CDR1 as SGHTA and CDR2 as FQGNSA. V was trimmed by 6 bases and J by 9 bases, leaving 9 bases between them. CDR3 nucleotide sequence: TGTGCCAGCAGATCAGGTCCTGAGCAGTTCTTC. It encodes CASRSGPEQFF.

The chain uses TRBV28 and TRBJ1-6; D is perhaps TRBD1 (6 bases). V lost 6 bases, J lost 10 bases, and 22 bases lay in between. CDR1 is MDHEN, CDR2 SYDVKM, per germline. The CDR3 totals 16 residues. CDR3 in amino acids: CASRYGGQTLTSPLHF. As DNA, the CDR3 is TGTGCCAGCAGATACGGCGGACAGACTCTTACCTCACCCCTCCACTTT.

The chain uses TRBV6-5 and TRBJ1-1, with 7 bases aligning to TRBD1. The CDR3 has 14 amino acids. V lost 8 bases to trimming and J lost 4 bases; unmatched junction nucleotides: 10. From germline, CDR1 is MNHEY and CDR2 SVGAGI. This CDR3 reads CASGYGQALTEAFF. DNA of the CDR3: TGTGCCAGCGGGTATGGACAGGCGCTCACTGAAGCTTTCTTT.

The gene calls are TRBV5-1 and TRBJ2-7, with D possibly TRBD1 on 6 matching bases. The ends were cut back, 0 bases at V and 2 bases at J, with 15 bases in the middle. The length of the CDR3 is 16 residues. The germline V gene encodes CDR1 SGHRS and CDR2 YFSETQ. CDR3 loop: CASSLGHRDHTYEQYF. The DNA of the CDR3 is TGCGCCAGCAGCTTGGGGCACAGGGACCATACCTACGAGCAGTACTTC.

This rearrangement joins TRBV6-6 to TRBJ1-5, with D possibly matching TRBD1 (5 bases). The CDR3 contains 12 residues. Germline CDR1 MNHNY, CDR2 SVGAGI (reference sequence). V was clipped by 6 bases and J by 5 bases, with 8 bases between them. The CDR3 here is CASSGTYQPQHF. The DNA for the CDR3 is TGTGCCAGCAGCGGGACTTATCAGCCCCAGCATTTT.

This clone has a count of ten or more. The rearrangement joins TRBV7-2 to TRBJ2-2; unclear D gene. Germline values: CDR1 SGHTA, CDR2 FQGNSA. This CDR3 is built from 14 residues. V lost 5 bases and J lost 7, with 14 bases in between. The CDR3 DNA reads TGTGCCAGCAGCGCTAGTCAAGGCGGCGGGGAGCTGTTTTTT. This gives the protein CASSASQGGGELFF. The full variable domain, in which reference TRBV7-2 and TRBJ2-2 provide the parts outside the CDR3, is GAGVSQSPSNKVTEKGKDVELRCDPISGHTALYWYRQSLGQGLEFLIYFQGNSAPDKSGLPSDRFSAERTGGSVSTLTIQRTQQEDSAVYLCASSASQGGGELFFGEGSRLTVL.

The genes are TRBV5-1 and TRBJ1-1; D gene unclear. CDR3 length equals 14 residues. The germline V gene has CDR1 SGHRS and CDR2 YFSETQ. The germline V and J ends were trimmed by 0 bases and 4 bases, with 10 bases remaining between them. The CDR3 is CASSLGYEGTEAFF. CDR3 in DNA: TGCGCCAGCAGCTTGGGTTACGAGGGCACTGAAGCTTTCTTT.

V is TRBV29-1 and J is TRBJ2-7; D possibly corresponds to TRBD2 (5 bases). The CDR3 is made up of 11 amino acids. V gave up 6 bases and J gave up 7 bases, with 13 bases separating them. CDR1 is SQVTM, CDR2 ANQGSEA, per germline. CDR3 bases: TGCAGCGTATGGACCGGGATGGAGCAGTACTTC. Encoded protein: CSVWTGMEQYF.

The gene calls are TRBV27 and TRBJ1-5; D might be TRBD1 (5 bases). The V end was cut by 5 bases, the J end by 0 bases, with 11 bases between. Germline V gene data show CDR1 as MNHEY and CDR2 as SMNVEV (reference sequence). The CDR3 totals 15 residues. The CDR3 region is CASSPGDSSNQPQHF. CDR3 coding DNA: TGTGCCAGCAGTCCCGGCGACAGTAGCAATCAGCCCCAGCATTTT.